This T cell receptor beta chain was captured in a study of blood T cell repertoires in COVID-19. Looking at the study overall: Samples of COVID-19 (acute and convalescent) were obtained from the United States, Italy and Spain. The analysed material was cDNA or gDNA that came from T cells, B-cell-depleted T cells, or PBMCs.

Points on this clone: This sample also contains other DNA sequences that code for the same CDR3.

How the authors handled the data: Estimated nucleated cell counts came from reference gene primer amplification. Sequenced by immunoSEQ multiplex PCR; TCRdb stores in-frame clones only, minus some. V and J calls plus clone size are reproduced from that table; the DNA served to infer D and trimming. This sample has under 250,000 clones; 92% occur once, and the top ten carry about 0.8%. A Seattle source enrolled patients during active infection and followed them longitudinally. The sequenced material came from peripheral blood. The source is a man between 60 and 70 years old with COVID-19, enrolled during active disease.

The DNA of the CDR3 is TGTGCCAGCAGCGTTCGCAATGAGCAGTTCTTC. It yields the protein CASSVRNEQFF. The V call is TRBV9, the J call TRBJ2-1; D is unresolved. The CDR3 loop spans 11 amino acids. Between the trimmed V and J ends, which lost 2 bases and 6 bases, there was a span of 3 bases. Germline lookup yields CDR1 SGDLS and CDR2 YYNGEE.